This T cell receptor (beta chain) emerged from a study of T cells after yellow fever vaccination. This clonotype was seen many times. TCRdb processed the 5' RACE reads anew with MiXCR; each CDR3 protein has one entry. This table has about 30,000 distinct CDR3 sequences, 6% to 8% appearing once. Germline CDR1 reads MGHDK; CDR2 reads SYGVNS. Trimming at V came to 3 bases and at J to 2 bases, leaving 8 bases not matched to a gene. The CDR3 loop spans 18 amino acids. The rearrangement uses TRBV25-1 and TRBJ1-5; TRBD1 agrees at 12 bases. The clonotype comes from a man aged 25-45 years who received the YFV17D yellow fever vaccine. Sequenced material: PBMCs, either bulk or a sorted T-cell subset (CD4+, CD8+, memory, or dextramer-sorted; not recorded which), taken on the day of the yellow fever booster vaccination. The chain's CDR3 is CASSDGTGGIKGNQPQHF. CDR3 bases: TGTGCCAGCAGTGATGGGACAGGGGGCATTAAAGGCAATCAGCCCCAGCATTTT.